Listed below are T cell receptor beta chains from one sample, sequenced in a study of T cell responses to AZD1222 COVID-19 vaccine. Data came from immunoSEQ multiplex PCR; TCRdb stores just in-frame clones and leaves some out. Found here are over 150,000 clones, more than 90% of them singletons; the top ten hold about 20%. Sample: peripheral blood, taken on day 0 of AZD1222 vaccination. Every receptor here comes from an adult in good health. Both conserved end residues are part of each CDR3. A D gene is named only where the DNA matches it firmly. Clone size appears in some rows only: once, few, many, or a class for an expanded clone.

D gene,CDR3 length,J gene,clone size,V gene,CDR3 DNA,CDR3 protein
TRBD1,14,TRBJ1-2,.,TRBV2,TGTGCCAGCAGAGGACAGGGGGCGAACTATGGCTACACCTTC,CASRGQGANYGYTF
.,15,TRBJ1-1,.,TRBV6-5,TGTGCCAGCAGTTACGGGGCAGGGATCAACACTGAAGCTTTCTTT,CASSYGAGINTEAFF
TRBD2,14,TRBJ2-3,.,TRBV7-9,TGTGCCAGCAGCTCAAGCGGGGGAACAGATACGCAGTATTTT,CASSSSGGTDTQYF
.,14,TRBJ1-1,.,TRBV5-4,TGTGCCAGCAGCTTGGTTAACAGGGTCACTGAAGCTTTCTTT,CASSLVNRVTEAFF
.,15,TRBJ1-2,.,TRBV6-5,TGTGCCAGCAGTTACTCGACCGCCCTCAACTATGGCTACACCTTC,CASSYSTALNYGYTF
.,14,TRBJ1-4,.,TRBV7-9,TGTGCCAGCATCCCCATCGACAGAAATGAAAAACTGTTTTTT,CASIPIDRNEKLFF
TRBD1,14,TRBJ1-2,few,TRBV6-1,TGTGCCAGCAGTGAACCCGGGACAGGGTATGGCTACACCTTC,CASSEPGTGYGYTF
.,15,TRBJ1-5,once,TRBV7-2,TGTGCCAGCAGCTTAGGGACAGTCCCAACTCAGCCCCAGCATTTT,CASSLGTVPTQPQHF
.,13,TRBJ2-7,.,TRBV30,TGTGCCTGGAGTGTACTCGGCAGCTACGAGCAGTACTTC,CAWSVLGSYEQYF
TRBD2,15,TRBJ2-1,.,TRBV19,TGTGCCAGTAGTATTTTGTTAGCGGGAGAAGTTGAGCAGTTCTTC,CASSILLAGEVEQFF
.,15,TRBJ2-3,.,TRBV5-8,TGTGCCAGCAGCCCCGACAGGGCGGGAACAGATACGCAGTATTTT,CASSPDRAGTDTQYF
TRBD1,14,TRBJ1-1,.,TRBV5-1,TGCGCCAGCAGTTCAGGGGGCACGAACACTGAAGCTTTCTTT,CASSSGGTNTEAFF
.,16,TRBJ2-2,.,TRBV14,TGTGCCAGCAGCCAAGATCAGGGCCACTACACCGGGGAGCTGTTTTTT,CASSQDQGHYTGELFF
.,13,TRBJ1-5,.,TRBV30,TGTGCCTGGAGTGGGGACCTCAATCAGCCCCAGCATTTT,CAWSGDLNQPQHF
.,14,TRBJ1-4,.,TRBV19,TGTGCCAGTCGGGATTCCTCCCGGCGGGAAAAACTGTTTTTT,CASRDSSRREKLFF
.,16,TRBJ1-5,.,TRBV15,TGTGCCACCAGCCGCCGGTGGTTCGGTAGCAATCAGCCCCAGCATTTT,CATSRRWFGSNQPQHF
.,16,TRBJ2-1,.,TRBV24-1,TGTGCCACCTCCGGTAGGGACGTATACTCCTACAATGAGCAGTTCTTC,CATSGRDVYSYNEQFF